A single sample gave rise to the 9 T cell receptor beta chains below, sequenced in a study of shared clonotypes between healthy human individuals (dated by TCRdb to the early 2020s). CD8 naive samples were CD45RO-negative cells positively selected for CCR7, giving a CD45RA+CCR7+ population that excluded TemRA cells. Library preparation employed the immunoSEQ multiplex PCR assay. Here the immuneACCESS table is served through TCRdb, limited to in-frame sequences with V and J called. Missing clones are a known gap in these copies; in checked studies unresolved V genes cover under half, and the rest lacks a known reason. This sample comprises around 2,000,000 clones, about 94% of them detected only once. Clones ranked in the top ten supply 1.2% of the sample. Sequenced: naive CD8+ T cells sorted from blood. The meaning of the sample's cell subset or site label: CD45RA+CCR7+. The origin of the receptors is a man aged 18-30 years in good health.

On this clone: The sample carries other DNA sequences with the same CDR3. V gene TRBV6-1 combines with J gene TRBJ2-7; 7 bases are shared with TRBD1. With 6 bases clipped from V and 2 bases from J, the junction kept 4 bases outside the gene matches. The CDR3 runs to 13 residues. CDR1 MNHNS and CDR2 SASEGT come from the germline V gene. The CDR3 coding sequence is TGTGCCAGCAGCGACAGGGCCCCCTACGAGCAGTACTTC. Residues: CASSDRAPYEQYF.

This clone was seen just once. The V call is TRBV25-1, the J call TRBJ2-5; D is perhaps TRBD1 (5 bases). CDR3 length: 18 residues. The V end lost 1 base, the J end lost 2 bases, and 20 bases lay between the germline ends. Germline assignment: CDR1 MGHDK and CDR2 SYGVNS. As DNA, the CDR3 is TGTGCCAGCAGTGAATCCTCTTGGACACCGACTGAACAAGAGACCCAGTACTTC. Its translation: CASSESSWTPTEQETQYF.

The V call is TRBV11-2, the J call TRBJ2-3, with 12 bases aligning to TRBD2. V dropped 5 bases and J dropped 6; count of bases not matched to a gene: 12. Germline assignment: CDR1 SGHAT and CDR2 FQNNGV. This CDR3 is 17 amino acids long. The CDR3 DNA reads TGTGCCAGCAGCATACCTCTAGCGGGGGGGCCGGGGGATACGCAGTATTTT. This gives the protein CASSIPLAGGPGDTQYF.

The chain carries TRBV11-2 and TRBJ2-5, with 14 bases identical to TRBD2. Germline V gene lookup returns CDR1 SGHAT and CDR2 FQNNGV. Losses at the gene ends were 2 bases for V and 2 bases for J; bases not matched to a gene: 4. CDR3 length: 17 residues. The CDR3 sequence is CASSLSGLAGVQETQYF. CDR3 nucleotides: TGTGCCAGCAGCTTATCGGGACTAGCGGGAGTTCAAGAGACCCAGTACTTC.

Only a few counts were recorded for this clone. At the DNA level, this CDR3 is encoded by other sequences in the same sample as well. The rearrangement uses TRBV30 and TRBJ2-2; D not resolved. Germline V lookup: CDR1 GTSNPN, CDR2 SVGIG (reference sequence). The CDR3 runs to 13 residues. V was trimmed by 1 base and J by 1 base, leaving 4 bases between them. CDR3 nucleotides: TGTGCCTGGAGTGCTTTGAACACCGGGGAGCTGTTTTTT. Its translation: CAWSALNTGELFF.

CDR3 DNA: TGTGCCAGCAGTAACGCGGAATCCTCCTACAATGAGCAGTTCTTC. Translating it yields CASSNAESSYNEQFF. This chain joins TRBV6-5 and TRBJ2-1; D gene ambiguous. Deletions cut 5 bases from V and 0 bases from J, with 11 bases between. The CDR3 length is 15 residues. Germline V gives CDR1 MNHEY, CDR2 SVGAGI.

J is TRBJ2-3 and V is TRBV5-1; TRBD2 aligns across 10 bases. The V gene end was trimmed by 3 bases and the J gene end by 0 bases; junction bases not matched to a gene: 4. The germline V gene has CDR1 SGHRS and CDR2 YFSETQ. The CDR3 is 16 residues long. CDR3 loop: CASSSGLAESTDTQYF. CDR3 coding DNA: TGCGCCAGCAGCTCCGGACTAGCGGAGAGCACAGATACGCAGTATTTT.

The V call is TRBV5-1, the J call TRBJ2-1, with D perhaps TRBD1 (6 bases). Germline lookup yields CDR1 SGHRS and CDR2 YFSETQ. V gave up 0 bases and J gave up 8 bases, with 18 bases separating them. This CDR3 comprises 16 residues. CDR3 loop: CASSLETGLAWDEQFF. The CDR3 DNA sequence: TGCGCCAGCAGCTTGGAAACAGGGTTGGCGTGGGATGAGCAGTTCTTC.

V gene TRBV6-4 combines with J gene TRBJ1-1, with D possibly matching TRBD1 (6 bases). Looked up from germline, CDR1 is MRHNA and CDR2 is SNTAGT. The CDR3 loop spans 17 amino acids. The V end lost 10 bases, the J end lost 1 base, and 25 bases lay between the germline ends. The CDR3 is CAIPAVGGGRENTEAFF. The CDR3 DNA follows: TGTGCCATCCCCGCCGTTGGGGGCGGGCGGGAGAACACTGAAGCTTTCTTT.